Only a few counts were recorded for the clone carrying this TCR beta chain. Per the germline V gene, CDR1 is SGHNT and CDR2 is YYREEE (reference sequence). This CDR3 has 17 residues. V lost 4 bases to trimming and J lost 5 bases; unmatched junction nucleotides: 11. The record originates from a study of blood T cell repertoires in COVID-19. Across the whole study: Acute and convalescent COVID-19 specimens originated in the United States, Italy and Spain.

How the authors handled the data: It was from reference gene primer amplification that nucleated cell counts were estimated. The data were produced by immunoSEQ multiplex PCR, yet TCRdb's version contains in-frame clones alone and is incomplete. V and J calls plus clone size are reproduced from that table; the DNA served to infer D and trimming. The sample consists of around 400,000 clones, more than 70% of them appearing once. The sequenced sample consisted of peripheral blood. The V call is TRBV5-4, the J call TRBJ2-5; 13 bases map to TRBD2. The sequence was collected from a woman aged 60-70 years with COVID-19, enrolled during active disease. The DNA for the CDR3 is TGTGCCAGCAGCCGGATCGGGACTAGCGGGGCCGGGGAGACCCAGTACTTC. Residues: CASSRIGTSGAGETQYF.